This is a list of T cell receptor beta chains from one sample in a study of cytomegalovirus exposure and HLA in healthy donors. Repertoires were generated with immunoSEQ multiplex PCR, while TCRdb's copy carries only in-frame clones and drops some. The sample comprises approximately 140,000 clones, roughly 77% of which are singletons, and approximately 3% rests with the top ten. The sample comprised PBMCs. The receptors derive from a female donor in good health and CMV-seronegative. Both conserved end residues are part of each CDR3. D genes are given only for firm matches. For some rows the clone size is stated as once, few or many, or as a class when expanded; others skip it.

TRBJ2-7,few,TRBD1,14,TRBV5-1,TGCGCCAGCAGCTTGCCGGACAGGGTCTACGAGCAGTACTTC,CASSLPDRVYEQYF
TRBJ2-5,-,TRBD1,14,TRBV5-4,TGTGCCGGCCACAGGGGACCTTACCAAGAGACCCAGTACTTC,CAGHRGPYQETQYF
TRBJ2-5,-,TRBD2,16,TRBV14,TGTGCCAGCAGCCTAATTAGCGGGGGACTCGAAGAGACCCAGTACTTC,CASSLISGGLEETQYF
TRBJ2-7,-,TRBD1,12,TRBV15,TGTGCCACCAGCCAGACAGGGTGCGAGCAGTACTTC,CATSQTGCEQYF
TRBJ1-5,-,-,13,TRBV7-3,TGTGCCAGCAGCTTAACGACTGGGCAGCCCCAGCATTTT,CASSLTTGQPQHF
TRBJ2-3,-,-,15,TRBV5-1,TGCGCCAGCAGCTTGGGACATGATCTTCTCGATACGCAGTATTTT,CASSLGHDLLDTQYF
TRBJ1-1,-,-,14,TRBV7-2,TGTGCCAGCAGCTTAACATCGGGGAGCGCTGAAGCTTTCTTT,CASSLTSGSAEAFF
TRBJ2-5,few,-,14,TRBV7-8,TGTGCCAGCAGCCCCCTATTGCCCCAAGAGACCCAGTACTTC,CASSPLLPQETQYF
TRBJ1-4,once,-,15,TRBV7-2,TGTGCCAGCAGCAGATCAGGGTTGACTAATGAAAAACTGTTTTTT,CASSRSGLTNEKLFF
TRBJ1-5,-,-,13,TRBV18,TGTGCCAGCTCCGGGGAGGGGGAACGGCCCCAGCATTTT,CASSGEGERPQHF
TRBJ1-4,few,TRBD1,15,TRBV5-1,TGCGCCAGCAGCCCAGGGACAGGGGGTTATGAAAAACTGTTTTTT,CASSPGTGGYEKLFF
TRBJ2-3,-,-,17,TRBV5-1,TGCGCCAGCAGCTTGCAAGCCAGGACAGACCCCACAGATACGCAGTATTTT,CASSLQARTDPTDTQYF
TRBJ2-7,-,-,12,TRBV29-1,TGCAGCGTTGGCGGACAGTCCTACGAGCAGTACTTC,CSVGGQSYEQYF
TRBJ1-2,-,TRBD1,15,TRBV28,TGTGCCAGCAGTTTATTGGGGACAGGGAGCTATGGCTACACCTTC,CASSLLGTGSYGYTF
TRBJ1-3,-,TRBD1,15,TRBV18,TGTGCCAGCTCACCCGCAGGGGGAAATGGAAACACCATATATTTT,CASSPAGGNGNTIYF
TRBJ2-1,-,TRBD2,16,TRBV6-1,TGTGCCAGCAGTGGGGGGACTAGCGGGAACTACAATGAGCAGTTCTTC,CASSGGTSGNYNEQFF